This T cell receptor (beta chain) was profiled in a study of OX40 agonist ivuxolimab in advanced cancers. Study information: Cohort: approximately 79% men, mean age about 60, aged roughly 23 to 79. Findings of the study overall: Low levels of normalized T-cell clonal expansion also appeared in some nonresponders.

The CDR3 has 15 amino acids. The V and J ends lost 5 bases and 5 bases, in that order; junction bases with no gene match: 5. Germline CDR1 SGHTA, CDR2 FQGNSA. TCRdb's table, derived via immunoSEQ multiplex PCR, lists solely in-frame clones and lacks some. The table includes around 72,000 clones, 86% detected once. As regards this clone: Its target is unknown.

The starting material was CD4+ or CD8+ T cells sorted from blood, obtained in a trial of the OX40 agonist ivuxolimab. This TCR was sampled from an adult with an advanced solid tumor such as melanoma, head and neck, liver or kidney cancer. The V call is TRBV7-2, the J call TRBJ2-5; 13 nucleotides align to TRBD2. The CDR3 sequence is CASSTSGGVGETQYF. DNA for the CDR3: TGTGCCAGCAGCACTAGCGGGGGGGTTGGTGAGACCCAGTACTTC.